Shown below are 28 T cell receptor beta chains from a single sample sequenced in a study of T cell repertoires in cytomegalovirus infection. TCRdb re-derived calls from the reads in MiXCR, one entry per CDR3 protein. The sample includes around 290,000 distinct CDR3 sequences, about 25% of them seen just once. Sequencing was done on a sample of PBMCs. These receptors came from a human donor in good health (CMV status not recorded). Some clones in this sample may be carry-over from other donors' samples.

This chain joins TRBV20-1 and TRBJ1-6; the D is unclear. V lost 0 bases to trimming and J lost 7 bases, with 7 bases between them. The CDR3 totals 13 residues. Germline lookup yields CDR1 DFQATT and CDR2 SNEGSKA (reference sequence). CDR3 sequence (DNA): TGCAGTGCTAGAGACGTCGAGAATTCACCCCTCCACTTT. Protein sequence: CSARDVENSPLHF.

The chain links TRBV6-2 or TRBV6-3 to TRBJ2-5, with D possibly being TRBD2 (6 bases). Trimming shortened V by 7 bases and J by 5 bases, and 11 bases separated the two germline ends. This CDR3 is built from 12 residues. Germline lookup yields CDR1 MNHEY and CDR2 SVGEGT. CDR3 coding DNA: TGTGCCAGCACCGGGGGTCGGGAGACCCAGTACTTC. Its protein product is CASTGGRETQYF.

The rearrangement joins TRBV7-8 to TRBJ2-1; 7 bases map to TRBD2. The CDR3 has 18 amino acids. Trimming at V came to 4 bases and at J to 0 bases, leaving 12 bases not matched to a gene. Germline lookup yields CDR1 SGHVS and CDR2 FQNEAQ. Here the CDR3 DNA reads TGTGCCAGCAGCTCCCGAGCGGGATCCCAAAGCTCCTACAATGAGCAGTTCTTC. It is translated as CASSSRAGSQSSYNEQFF.

This clonotype was counted only a few times. The gene calls are TRBV14 and TRBJ2-2; D is unresolved. CDR1 SGHDN and CDR2 FVKESK come from the germline V gene. Trimming left V 0 bases short and J 3 bases short, with 11 bases between. This CDR3 region has 16 residues. CDR3 loop: CASSQDLAAYTGELFF. CDR3 sequence (DNA): TGTGCCAGCAGCCAAGATCTCGCGGCCTACACCGGGGAGCTGTTTTTT.

This clonotype was detected only a few times. The genes are TRBV11-2 and TRBJ2-4, with 11 bases aligning to TRBD2. The trim removed 6 bases at V and 9 bases at J, leaving 7 bases unmatched. Germline V gives CDR1 SGHAT, CDR2 FQNNGV. The CDR3 is 14 amino acids. The CDR3 DNA sequence: TGTGCCAGCAGACGAGGGACTAGCGGAAGCATTCAGTACTTC. Its translation is CASRRGTSGSIQYF.

The V gene is TRBV9, the J gene TRBJ2-7, with 7 bases fitting TRBD2. Germline V CDR1 and CDR2: SGDLS, YYNGEE. The CDR3 contains 14 residues. The V and J ends lost 2 bases and 5 bases, in that order; junction bases with no gene match: 7. DNA of the CDR3: TGTGCCAGCAGCGTTGCGGGAGCGACCGACGAGCAGTACTTC. It yields the protein CASSVAGATDEQYF.

This clonotype was counted ten times or more. The chain carries TRBV12-3 or TRBV12-4 and TRBJ1-5; D remains ambiguous. The CDR3 is 15 amino acids. V lost 5 bases to trimming and J lost 0 bases, with 11 bases between them. Written as DNA, the CDR3 is TGTGCCAGCAGTCCCGGCGGCCTTAGCAATCAGCCCCAGCATTTT. Its translation is CASSPGGLSNQPQHF.

This clonotype showed up just a few times. V and J are TRBV5-4 and TRBJ2-2; D may be TRBD2 (6 bases). Trimming cost V 3 bases and J 0 bases, with 21 bases left between them. The CDR3 length is 19 residues. Germline loops: CDR1 SGHNT, CDR2 YYREEE (reference sequence). The CDR3 sequence is CASSYDAGRGAANTGELFF. As DNA, the CDR3 is TGTGCCAGCAGCTACGATGCGGGGCGGGGCGCCGCGAACACCGGGGAGCTGTTTTTT. Combining the CDR3 with reference TRBV5-4 and TRBJ2-2 gives the whole variable domain ETGVTQSPTHLIKTRGQQVTLRCSSQSGHNTVSWYQQALGQGPQFIFQYYREEENGRGNFPPRFSGLQFPNYSSELNVNALELDDSALYLCASSYDAGRGAANTGELFFGEGSRLTVL.

This clonotype turned up a few times. The rearrangement links TRBV7-3 to TRBJ1-5, with a possible D match to TRBD1 (5 bases). This CDR3 has 14 residues. CDR1 is SGHTA, CDR2 FQGTGA, per germline. V was pared by 5 bases and J by 9 bases, with 17 bases between. In DNA form, the CDR3 reads TGTGCCAGCAGCCCGGACACCATCCCGAGGCCCCAGCATTTT. Its translation: CASSPDTIPRPQHF.

The chain links TRBV28 to TRBJ2-7; tentatively, D is TRBD2 (5 bases). The CDR3 is made up of 13 amino acids. Germline CDR1 MDHEN, CDR2 SYDVKM. The ends were cut back, 7 bases at V and 2 bases at J, with 12 bases in the middle. Here the CDR3 reads CASTLSATYEQYF. DNA for the CDR3: TGTGCCAGCACCCTTAGCGCAACCTACGAGCAGTACTTC.

The table lists this clonotype with a few counts. The chain carries TRBV5-4 and TRBJ1-6; D possibly corresponds to TRBD1 (5 bases). V was pared by 0 bases and J by 0 bases, with 7 bases between. This CDR3 contains 16 residues. Looked up from germline, CDR1 is SGHNT and CDR2 is YYREEE (reference sequence). The CDR3 sequence is CASSLAGSSYNSPLHF. Written as DNA, the CDR3 is TGTGCCAGCAGCTTGGCAGGGTCCTCCTATAATTCACCCCTCCACTTT. The full variable domain, completed using reference TRBV5-4 and TRBJ1-6, is ETGVTQSPTHLIKTRGQQVTLRCSSQSGHNTVSWYQQALGQGPQFIFQYYREEENGRGNFPPRFSGLQFPNYSSELNVNALELDDSALYLCASSLAGSSYNSPLHFGNGTRLTVT.

This clonotype was picked up many times. The junction shows a germline mismatch at one end, possibly a read error. CDR3 nucleotides: TGTGCCAGCAGTGCCCCTGGCGGGGGCCTGCACTTC. Translating it yields CASSAPGGGLHF. The rearrangement uses TRBV2 and TRBJ2-5, with D perhaps matching TRBD2 (7 bases). CDR1 is SNHLY and CDR2 is FYNNEI in the germline V gene. The CDR3 consists of 12 residues.

This clonotype was counted ten times or more. The chain employs TRBV7-6 and TRBJ2-5, with a weak D call TRBD1 (6 bases). This CDR3 has 14 residues. Deletions cut 5 bases from V and 3 bases from J, with 13 bases between. The germline V gene has CDR1 SGHVS and CDR2 FNYEAQ. CDR3 protein: CASSRGQIEETQYF. The CDR3 region has the DNA TGTGCCAGCAGCAGAGGACAGATAGAAGAGACCCAGTACTTC.

The CDR3 coding sequence is TGTGCCAGCAGTGAATTGGGGTACAATGAGCAGTTCTTC. This encodes CASSELGYNEQFF. The chain couples TRBV2 to TRBJ2-1; D unresolved. With 2 bases removed from V and 4 bases from J, the gap between germline ends came to 6 bases. Germline lookup yields CDR1 SNHLY and CDR2 FYNNEI. The CDR3 totals 13 residues.

The chain recombines TRBV19 with TRBJ2-2; D is ambiguous. Trimming removed 2 bases from V and 1 base from J, with 5 bases in between. Per germline, CDR1 LNHDA and CDR2 SQIVND (reference sequence). The CDR3 is 14 residues long. The CDR3 sequence: CASSIIENTGELFF. The CDR3 DNA reads as TGTGCCAGTAGTATAATCGAGAACACCGGGGAGCTGTTTTTT.

This clonotype was counted ten times or more. The chain uses TRBV18 and TRBJ2-2; the D gene is possibly TRBD1 (6 bases). The length of the CDR3 is 15 residues. Germline lookup yields CDR1 KGHSH and CDR2 LQKENI. V lost 1 base to trimming and J lost 4 bases, with 10 bases between them. CDR3 DNA sequence: TGTGCCAGCTCACCACAACAGGGAGCCACCGGGGAGCTGTTTTTT. Amino acids: CASSPQQGATGELFF.

The gene calls are TRBV19 and TRBJ2-5, with 8 bases matching TRBD1. CDR3 length: 16 residues. V lost 6 bases to trimming and J lost 2 bases; unmatched junction nucleotides: 11. Germline assignment: CDR1 LNHDA and CDR2 SQIVND (reference sequence). The CDR3 spells CASSPRTGQFQETQYF. In nucleotides, the CDR3 is TGTGCCAGTAGCCCTCGGACAGGGCAATTTCAAGAGACCCAGTACTTC.

The V call is TRBV6-2 or TRBV6-3, the J call TRBJ2-7; D not resolved. CDR1 and CDR2 (germline): MNHEY, SVGEGT. Trimming cost V 6 bases and J 7 bases, with 16 bases left between them. The CDR3 loop spans 13 amino acids. CDR3 DNA sequence: TGTGCCAGCAGCTCGGACGTCGGTCGGGAGCAGTACTTC. The encoded protein is CASSSDVGREQYF.

The rearrangement links TRBV5-1 to TRBJ2-3; 7 bases align to TRBD1. The ends lost 2 bases at V and 4 bases at J; junction bases unmatched: 7. This CDR3 is built from 15 residues. Germline V gives CDR1 SGHRS, CDR2 YFSETQ. CDR3 region: CASSLKGQAADTQYF. The DNA of the CDR3 is TGCGCCAGCAGCTTAAAAGGACAGGCGGCAGATACGCAGTATTTT.

The chain is built from TRBV7-3 and TRBJ2-3; TRBD2 aligns across 14 bases. CDR1 is SGHTA and CDR2 is FQGTGA in the germline V gene. CDR3 length: 19 residues. The V segment lost 2 bases and the J segment 0 bases; nucleotides outside the gene matches: 7. The CDR3 reads CASSLGSGTSGRSTDTQYF. CDR3 sequence (DNA): TGTGCCAGCAGCTTAGGGTCAGGGACTAGCGGGAGAAGCACAGATACGCAGTATTTT.

This chain joins TRBV7-4 and TRBJ1-1; D gene unclear. Germline CDR1 is SGHVT and CDR2 is SQSDAQ. The V end was cut by 6 bases, the J end by 2 bases, with 16 bases between. The CDR3 covers 15 residues. CDR3 sequence reads: CASRRGGVANTEAFF. The CDR3 bases are TGTGCCAGCAGGAGAGGTGGGGTCGCCAACACTGAAGCTTTCTTT.

The V gene is TRBV7-9, the J gene TRBJ2-2; D is perhaps TRBD1 (5 bases). The CDR3 extends over 14 amino acids. V shed 6 bases and J shed 1 base, with 9 bases lying between them. Germline CDR1 is SEHNR and CDR2 is FQNEAQ (reference sequence). The CDR3 DNA sequence: TGTGCCAGCAGAGTTACAGGGAACACCGGGGAGCTGTTTTTT. Its translation is CASRVTGNTGELFF.

This clonotype came up many times. The V call is TRBV7-2, the J call TRBJ2-5; tentative D call: TRBD2 (5 bases). There are 13 residues in the CDR3. V lost 2 bases and J 4 bases, leaving 8 bases between the germline ends. CDR1 is SGHTA, CDR2 FQGNSA, per germline. The DNA of the CDR3 is TGTGCCAGCAGCTTACCGGGGTCAGAGACCCAGTACTTC. It specifies CASSLPGSETQYF.

The rearrangement joins TRBV27 to TRBJ2-3, with D perhaps TRBD2 (6 bases). The V gene lost 1 base and the J gene lost 3 bases, with 14 bases spanning the gap. CDR1 is MNHEY and CDR2 is SMNVEV in the germline V gene (reference sequence). This CDR3 has 16 residues. The CDR3 loop is CASSLYASVKTDTQYF. The CDR3 region has the DNA TGTGCCAGCAGTTTATACGCTAGCGTCAAGACAGATACGCAGTATTTT.

The chain has TRBV20-1 and TRBJ2-1; TRBD2 is a possible D gene (5 bases). The germline V gene encodes CDR1 DFQATT and CDR2 SNEGSKA (reference sequence). The CDR3 spans 13 residues. Trimming cost V 4 bases and J 4 bases, with 11 bases left between them. CDR3 nucleotide sequence: TGCAGTGCTACCAGCGGAACATACAATGAGCAGTTCTTC. Its translation: CSATSGTYNEQFF.

The chain carries TRBV12-3 or TRBV12-4 and TRBJ1-1, with 10 bases matching TRBD1. V was clipped by 4 bases and J by 4 bases; unmatched bases: 6. The CDR3 runs 15 residues. CDR3 loop: CASSSRQGASTEAFF. For the CDR3, the DNA is TGTGCCAGCAGTTCCCGACAGGGGGCAAGCACTGAAGCTTTCTTT.

CDR3: CSVVGQGAYEQYF. CDR3 DNA: TGCAGCGTTGTTGGTCAGGGGGCTTACGAGCAGTACTTC. This chain connects TRBV29-1 to TRBJ2-7; TRBD1 agrees at 8 bases. The germline V gene encodes CDR1 SQVTM and CDR2 ANQGSEA. The CDR3 runs to 13 residues. Trimming cost V 4 bases and J 4 bases; bases outside gene matches: 6.

The rearrangement links TRBV19 to TRBJ2-6, with a possible D match to TRBD1 (6 bases). The germline gives CDR1 LNHDA, CDR2 SQIVND (reference sequence). This CDR3 has 15 residues. The V end was cut by 9 bases, the J end by 4 bases, with 16 bases between. CDR3 in DNA: TGTGCCAGCCGCCCCGACAGGACCGGGGCCAACGTCCTGACTTTC. Amino acids: CASRPDRTGANVLTF. Together with reference TRBV19 and TRBJ2-6, the CDR3 gives the full variable domain: DGGITQSPKYLFRKEGQNVTLSCEQNLNHDAMYWYRQDPGQGLRLIYYSQIVNDFQKGDIAEGYSVSREKKESFPLTVTSAQKNPTAFYLCASRPDRTGANVLTFGAGSRLTVL.